The 25 T cell receptor beta chains reported below all come from one sample, sequenced in a study of cytomegalovirus exposure and HLA in healthy donors. PCR involved 60 Vbeta and 13 Jbeta primers. The repertoire was sequenced with immunoSEQ multiplex PCR; TCRdb's copy has only in-frame clones and lacks some. The table lists more than 50,000 clones, roughly 80% of them singletons. Sequences were obtained from PBMCs. The receptor source for this set is a woman between 35 and 50 years old in good health and CMV-seropositive.

V and J are TRBV7-2 and TRBJ1-6; 7 nucleotides line up with TRBD1. The CDR3 extends over 13 amino acids. After removal of 1 base from V and 10 bases from J, the junction contained 1 base not matched to a gene. Germline CDR1 is SGHTA and CDR2 is FQGNSA. The CDR3 coding sequence is TGTGCCAGCAGCTTAGAGGACAGGTCACCCCTCCACTTT. This encodes CASSLEDRSPLHF.

The rearrangement links TRBV5-1 to TRBJ1-1; tentatively, D is TRBD1 (5 bases). The V and J ends lost 4 bases and 5 bases respectively, with 15 bases between them. The CDR3 has 14 amino acids. Germline loops: CDR1 SGHRS, CDR2 YFSETQ. The CDR3 sequence is CASSPDPGGTEAFF. CDR3 DNA sequence: TGCGCCAGCAGCCCGGATCCGGGGGGAACTGAAGCTTTCTTT.

This clone was observed a few times. The V and J genes are TRBV6-1 and TRBJ1-3, with 7 bases matching TRBD1. Germline trimming cut 7 bases from V and 0 bases from J; bases unmatched to any gene: 6. The CDR3 is 15 amino acids. The germline V gene has CDR1 MNHNS and CDR2 SASEGT. CDR3 nucleotide sequence: TGTGCCAGCACCCAAAGACAGGGCTCTGGAAACACCATATATTTT. It is translated as CASTQRQGSGNTIYF.

This chain joins TRBV6-5 and TRBJ2-7; 9 positions agree with TRBD2. Germline trimming cut 7 bases from V and 6 bases from J; bases unmatched to any gene: 7. This CDR3 is built from 13 residues. CDR1 is MNHEY, CDR2 SVGAGI, per germline. CDR3 in amino acids: CASKAGGVGEQYF. Here the CDR3 DNA reads TGTGCCAGCAAGGCGGGGGGGGTCGGCGAGCAGTACTTC.

The CDR3 sequence: CASSREGTEAFF. Written as DNA, the CDR3 is TGTGCCAGCAGCCGCGAGGGTACAGAAGCTTTCTTT. V usage is TRBV11-2 and J usage is TRBJ1-1; D is unclear. CDR1 SGHAT and CDR2 FQNNGV come from the germline V gene. The germline V and J ends were trimmed by 5 bases and 8 bases, with 12 bases remaining between them. The CDR3 runs to 12 residues.

A word on this clone: The same CDR3 can be traced to other DNA sequences in this sample. The CDR3 DNA is TGTGCCAGCAGCTTGGCAGGGCTGAACACTGAAGCTTTCTTT. Amino acids: CASSLAGLNTEAFF. The J gene is TRBJ1-1, the V gene TRBV11-2; TRBD1 might be the D (5 bases). Deletions cut 3 bases from V and 0 bases from J, with 8 bases between. Germline values: CDR1 SGHAT, CDR2 FQNNGV. This CDR3 is built from 14 residues.

A single count supports this clone. The chain combines TRBV29-1 with TRBJ1-1; D is perhaps TRBD1 (6 bases). CDR1 and CDR2 (germline): SQVTM, ANQGSEA. This CDR3 spans 13 amino acids. The ends were cut back, 3 bases at V and 8 bases at J, with 16 bases in the middle. The CDR3 nucleotides read TGCAGCGTTGACGGGGCAGGGGTAGGGGAAGCTTTCTTT. Its protein product is CSVDGAGVGEAFF. Looking up the rest from reference TRBV29-1 and TRBJ1-1 gives the full variable domain: SAVISQKPSRDICQRGTSLTIQCQVDSQVTMMFWYRQQPGQSLTLIATANQGSEATYESGFVIDKFPISRPNLTFSTLTVSNMSPEDSSIYLCSVDGAGVGEAFFGQGTRLTVV.

The chain combines TRBV25-1 with TRBJ1-2; D is perhaps TRBD1 (5 bases). V lost 0 bases and J 7 bases, leaving 15 bases between the germline ends. The CDR3 is 15 residues long. From germline, CDR1 is MGHDK and CDR2 SYGVNS. DNA of the CDR3: TGTGCCAGCAGTGAATATTCGGGGGTTGAGGGTGGCTACACCTTC. Its protein product is CASSEYSGVEGGYTF.

This chain connects TRBV19 to TRBJ2-7; 9 bases are a match to TRBD1. The CDR3 runs to 16 residues. The ends lost 0 bases at V and 3 bases at J; junction bases unmatched: 6. The germline V gene has CDR1 LNHDA and CDR2 SQIVND (reference sequence). CDR3: CASSIDRGTGIYEQYF. The CDR3 DNA reads as TGTGCCAGTAGTATAGATCGAGGGACAGGGATCTACGAGCAGTACTTC.

This clone was seen a few times. The chain has TRBV28 and TRBJ2-3; 12 nucleotides align to TRBD2. Per the germline V gene, CDR1 is MDHEN and CDR2 is SYDVKM. The CDR3 sequence is 16 residues long. V was pared by 4 bases and J by 9 bases, with 11 bases of the junction left unmatched. Written as DNA, the CDR3 is TGTGCCAGCAGTTCTACTAGCGGGGGGCCCAGTATAACGCAGTATTTT. Translating gives CASSSTSGGPSITQYF.

The chain links TRBV18 to TRBJ2-7, with D possibly TRBD1 on 5 matching bases. Germline CDR1 reads KGHSH; CDR2 reads LQKENI. Trimming pared 4 bases from V and 6 bases from J, leaving 13 bases between. This CDR3 is built from 13 residues. CDR3 region: CASSREDKTEQYF. CDR3 DNA sequence: TGTGCCAGCTCACGTGAGGACAAGACCGAGCAGTACTTC.

The chain links TRBV29-1 to TRBJ1-2; 7 nucleotides agree with TRBD1. V was clipped by 1 base and J by 7 bases; unmatched bases: 12. CDR1 and CDR2 (germline): SQVTM, ANQGSEA. CDR3 length equals 15 residues. CDR3 sequence: CSVEAQTGPPGGYTF. Here the CDR3 DNA reads TGCAGCGTTGAAGCACAGACAGGGCCCCCGGGTGGCTACACCTTC.

This chain joins TRBV27 and TRBJ1-1; 10 bases match TRBD1. CDR1 is MNHEY and CDR2 is SMNVEV in the germline V gene (reference sequence). This CDR3 is 16 amino acids long. Trimming removed 6 bases from V and 3 bases from J; junction bases left unmatched: 10. The CDR3, as DNA: TGTGCCAGCAGCATCCTCCGGGACAGGGGTGACACTGAAGCTTTCTTT. Residues: CASSILRDRGDTEAFF.

The chain recombines TRBV29-1 with TRBJ2-2; perhaps TRBD2 as D (5 bases). Germline CDR1 reads SQVTM; CDR2 reads ANQGSEA. This CDR3 region has 13 residues. V gave up 4 bases and J gave up 4 bases, with 10 bases separating them. The CDR3: CSVVAGFTGELFF. The CDR3 nucleotides read TGCAGCGTTGTGGCGGGTTTCACCGGGGAGCTGTTTTTT.

The genes are TRBV19 and TRBJ1-5; 7 bases fit TRBD1. The CDR3 is 20 amino acids. CDR1 is LNHDA and CDR2 is SQIVND in the germline V gene (reference sequence). Trimming removed 3 bases from V and 3 bases from J; junction bases left unmatched: 20. The CDR3 reads CASSIFKGGDRDRLNQPQHF. Here the CDR3 DNA reads TGTGCCAGTAGTATCTTTAAAGGGGGAGACAGGGATCGCCTCAATCAGCCCCAGCATTTT. The entire variable domain, with the rest obtained from reference TRBV19 and TRBJ1-5, is as follows: DGGITQSPKYLFRKEGQNVTLSCEQNLNHDAMYWYRQDPGQGLRLIYYSQIVNDFQKGDIAEGYSVSREKKESFPLTVTSAQKNPTAFYLCASSIFKGGDRDRLNQPQHFGDGTRLSIL.

The J gene is TRBJ2-3, the V gene TRBV5-4; D uncertain. The CDR3 contains 13 residues. CDR1 and CDR2 from the germline V gene are SGHNT and YYREEE (reference sequence). Trimming removed 5 bases at V and 4 bases at J, with 11 bases between. DNA for the CDR3: TGTGCCAGCAGTCAACACGCCCCAGATACGCAGTATTTT. It codes for CASSQHAPDTQYF.

The V and J genes are TRBV7-9 and TRBJ1-1, with TRBD1 as a possible D gene (6 bases). Germline V gene sequence: CDR1 SEHNR, CDR2 FQNEAQ (reference sequence). V lost 5 bases and J lost 1, with 11 bases in between. The CDR3 totals 14 residues. CDR3 loop: CASSHQTGNTEAFF. Written as DNA, the CDR3 is TGTGCCAGCAGCCATCAGACAGGGAACACTGAAGCTTTCTTT.

The chain uses TRBV2 and TRBJ2-7; D is unresolved. The CDR3 loop spans 13 amino acids. Trimming cost V 6 bases and J 0 bases, with 9 bases left between them. Germline lookup yields CDR1 SNHLY and CDR2 FYNNEI. CDR3 coding DNA: TGTGCCAGCAGCACACAGCTCTCCTACGAGCAGTACTTC. Translating gives CASSTQLSYEQYF.

The V and J genes are TRBV9 and TRBJ1-4, with 7 bases that match TRBD1. V dropped 4 bases and J dropped 0; count of bases not matched to a gene: 12. Germline V gene sequence: CDR1 SGDLS, CDR2 YYNGEE. The CDR3 spans 18 residues. This chain's CDR3 is CASSSGQPFVATNEKLFF. In nucleotides, the CDR3 is TGTGCCAGCAGCTCGGGACAGCCCTTCGTGGCAACTAATGAAAAACTGTTTTTT.

The V and J genes are TRBV30 and TRBJ2-1; 10 bases are shared with TRBD1. The J segment lost 7 bases and the V segment lost 1 base, leaving 10 bases of the junction unmatched. The germline V gene encodes CDR1 GTSNPN and CDR2 SVGIG (reference sequence). The CDR3 contains 16 residues. This CDR3 is CAWSGPRTGGTNEQFF. Here the CDR3 DNA reads TGTGCCTGGAGTGGGCCCCGGACAGGGGGTACTAATGAGCAGTTCTTC. Full variable domain (missing parts from reference TRBV30 and TRBJ2-1): SQTIHQWPATLVQPVGSPLSLECTVEGTSNPNLYWYRQAAGRGLQLLFYSVGIGQISSEVPQNLSASRPQDRQFILSSKKLLLSDSGFYLCAWSGPRTGGTNEQFFGPGTRLTVL.

This clone was observed a handful of times. The chain has TRBV6-5 and TRBJ1-5; possibly TRBD1 for D (5 bases). Germline CDR1 and CDR2: MNHEY and SVGAGI. CDR3 length: 14 amino acids. The ends were cut back, 8 bases at V and 2 bases at J, with 13 bases in the middle. The CDR3: CASGTRGGNQPQHF. In DNA form, the CDR3 reads TGTGCCAGCGGGACTCGGGGGGGCAATCAGCCCCAGCATTTT.

The table lists this clone with a few counts. The rearrangement uses TRBV10-2 and TRBJ1-2; tentative D call: TRBD1 (6 bases). Per the germline V gene, CDR1 is WSHSY and CDR2 is SAAADI. Trimming shortened V by 6 bases and J by 9 bases, and 11 bases separated the two germline ends. This CDR3 has 11 amino acids. The CDR3 DNA sequence: TGCGCCAGCAGCTCAGGGGAAAGCTACACCTTC. This codes for CASSSGESYTF.

The chain couples TRBV7-3 to TRBJ1-2; 7 bases are a match to TRBD1. Germline CDR1 reads SGHTA; CDR2 reads FQGTGA. J lost 7 bases, V lost 1 base, and 3 bases had no gene match. The CDR3 is made up of 13 amino acids. Written as DNA, the CDR3 is TGTGCCAGCAGCTTAAGCCAGGGGGGTGGCTACACCTTC. This sequence encodes CASSLSQGGGYTF.

The chain couples TRBV10-2 to TRBJ2-7; possible D gene TRBD1, 6 bases. V was clipped by 5 bases and J by 0 bases, with 14 bases between them. The CDR3 spans 15 residues. In germline, CDR1 is WSHSY, CDR2 SAAADI. CDR3 sequence: CASSPTGPSSYEQYF. The DNA of the CDR3 is TGCGCCAGCAGTCCAACAGGGCCATCCTCCTACGAGCAGTACTTC.

The chain combines TRBV14 with TRBJ2-7; 7 nucleotides match TRBD1. Trimming cost V 4 bases and J 3 bases; bases outside gene matches: 6. The CDR3 loop spans 14 amino acids. CDR1 SGHDN and CDR2 FVKESK come from the germline V gene. CDR3 loop: CASSRIDRDYEQYF. CDR3 nucleotide sequence: TGTGCCAGCAGCCGAATTGACAGGGACTACGAGCAGTACTTC.